Below are 32 T cell receptor beta chains sequenced from a single sample in a study of blood T cell repertoires in COVID-19. This table comes from immunoSEQ multiplex PCR, and its TCRdb copy is limited to in-frame clones, with some not included. Among fewer than 300,000 clones listed, 65% to 90% were seen once. Input material: peripheral blood. These receptors came from a woman in her fifties or sixties with active or convalescent COVID-19.

The chain joins TRBV4-2 to TRBJ2-2, with D perhaps matching TRBD1 (5 bases). This CDR3 is built from 17 residues. The V gene's germline CDR1 is LGHNA and CDR2 YNFKEQ. V lost 4 bases, J lost 1 base, and 16 bases lay in between. CDR3 sequence: CASSPRQSVLNTGELFF. For the CDR3, the DNA is TGTGCCAGCAGCCCTCGACAGTCCGTTCTGAACACCGGGGAGCTGTTTTTT.

This clone was seen only a few times. The chain uses TRBV5-4 and TRBJ1-2, with D possibly being TRBD1 (5 bases). The CDR3 runs to 15 residues. V lost 1 base and J lost 2, with 12 bases in between. CDR1 and CDR2 (germline): SGHNT, YYREEE (reference sequence). The CDR3 spells CASSLFGGVNYGYTF. DNA of the CDR3: TGTGCCAGCAGCTTGTTCGGGGGGGTGAACTATGGCTACACCTTC.

The chain joins TRBV7-2 to TRBJ1-6; 7 nucleotides align to TRBD1. V trimming: 3 bases; J trimming: 6 bases; junction bases outside the gene matches: 8. CDR3 length: 16 residues. Germline V gene lookup returns CDR1 SGHTA and CDR2 FQGNSA. CDR3 in DNA: TGTGCCAGCAGCTTCATCTTCCGGGACAGTAATTCACCCCTCCACTTT. Amino acids: CASSFIFRDSNSPLHF.

This clone occurred a few times. J is TRBJ2-1 and V is TRBV5-4; 10 bases fit TRBD2. V lost 0 bases, J lost 9 bases, and 9 bases stayed unmatched. This CDR3 is built from 16 residues. Germline lookup yields CDR1 SGHNT and CDR2 YYREEE (reference sequence). The CDR3 reads CASSLAGAGGQSEQFF. As DNA, the CDR3 is TGTGCCAGCAGCTTGGCCGGAGCGGGGGGGCAGAGTGAGCAGTTCTTC.

V usage is TRBV7-8 and J usage is TRBJ1-2; D unresolved. Trimming left V 1 base short and J 8 bases short, with 11 bases between. Germline V CDR1 and CDR2: SGHVS, FQNEAQ. CDR3 length equals 13 residues. This CDR3 is CASSLGGVGGYTF. The CDR3, as DNA: TGTGCCAGCAGCTTAGGCGGAGTAGGAGGCTACACCTTC.

This clone was seen a single time. The chain is built from TRBV5-4 and TRBJ1-1, with a possible D match to TRBD1 (6 bases). Per germline, CDR1 SGHNT and CDR2 YYREEE (reference sequence). CDR3 length: 14 amino acids. Trimming shortened V by 1 base and J by 0 bases, and 7 bases separated the two germline ends. CDR3 in amino acids: CASSLKGVNTEAFF. Written as DNA, the CDR3 is TGTGCCAGCAGCTTGAAGGGGGTGAACACTGAAGCTTTCTTT.

The rearrangement uses TRBV6-2 or TRBV6-3 and TRBJ1-5; no firm D call. This CDR3 contains 16 residues. Germline V gene sequence: CDR1 MNHEY, CDR2 SVGEGT. Trimming took 0 bases from V and 2 from J, leaving 11 bases between them. The CDR3, as DNA: TGTGCCAGCAGTTACTCGATTAGAGAGGGCAATCAGCCCCAGCATTTT. Translated: CASSYSIREGNQPQHF.

The chain couples TRBV19 to TRBJ2-7, with 10 bases fitting TRBD2. The J segment lost 4 bases and the V segment lost 3 bases, leaving 6 bases of the junction unmatched. The CDR3 length is 15 residues. Germline CDR1 and CDR2: LNHDA and SQIVND (reference sequence). The CDR3: CASSISSGGLYEQYF. CDR3 nucleotides: TGTGCCAGTAGTATCTCTAGCGGGGGACTTTACGAGCAGTACTTC.

The gene calls are TRBV5-1 and TRBJ2-5; D not resolved. CDR1 and CDR2 (germline): SGHRS, YFSETQ. V lost 4 bases, J lost 5 bases, and 12 bases lay in between. This CDR3 contains 13 residues. This CDR3 reads CASSVGSRETQYF. The CDR3 DNA reads TGCGCCAGCAGCGTCGGGTCGAGGGAGACCCAGTACTTC.

This clone has a single count. The chain carries TRBV27 and TRBJ1-2; TRBD1 might be the D (5 bases). V lost 3 bases to trimming and J lost 5 bases, with 10 bases between them. Germline V lookup: CDR1 MNHEY, CDR2 SMNVEV (reference sequence). The CDR3 is made up of 13 amino acids. The CDR3 spells CASSLGGWYGYTF. DNA for the CDR3: TGTGCCAGCAGTTTGGGGGGTTGGTATGGCTACACCTTC.

The chain carries TRBV5-4 and TRBJ2-5, with TRBD1 matching over 8 bases. The CDR3 spans 17 residues. V lost 0 bases and J lost 1; bases outside the gene matches: 8. Germline CDR1 and CDR2: SGHNT and YYREEE (reference sequence). This chain's CDR3 is CASSLAEITGGQETQYF. The DNA of the CDR3 is TGTGCCAGCAGCTTGGCAGAGATTACAGGGGGCCAAGAGACCCAGTACTTC.

This clone was picked up a small number of times. The chain couples TRBV6-6 to TRBJ2-7; D possibly corresponds to TRBD2 (6 bases). Germline values: CDR1 MNHNY, CDR2 SVGAGI (reference sequence). This CDR3 has 16 amino acids. The V gene lost 0 bases and the J gene lost 4 bases, with 16 bases spanning the gap. The CDR3 protein is CASSYSSAGSRYEQYF. The DNA for the CDR3 is TGTGCCAGCAGTTACTCGTCGGCGGGGAGTAGGTACGAGCAGTACTTC.

The CDR3 region has the DNA TGTGCCAGCAACGGACTAGCGGGCACCGGGGAGCTGTTTTTT. Its translation: CASNGLAGTGELFF. The rearrangement uses TRBV3-1 (or the pseudogene TRBV3-2) and TRBJ2-2, with 11 bases lining up with TRBD2. This CDR3 has 14 amino acids. Germline-derived CDR1 and CDR2 are LGHDT and YNNKEL (reference sequence). V trimming: 7 bases; J trimming: 4 bases; junction bases outside the gene matches: 2.

The CDR3 protein is CASRQNQVTEAFF. For the CDR3, the DNA is TGTGCCAGCAGGCAGAACCAGGTCACTGAAGCTTTCTTT. The chain uses TRBV12-3 or TRBV12-4 and TRBJ1-1, with no clear D. CDR3 length: 13 amino acids. The V gene lost 6 bases and the J gene lost 4 bases, with 12 bases spanning the gap.

The chain recombines TRBV7-2 with TRBJ1-1, with a possible D match to TRBD1 (6 bases). The ends were cut back, 1 base at V and 8 bases at J, with 11 bases in the middle. Germline values: CDR1 SGHTA, CDR2 FQGNSA. CDR3 size: 13 residues. The CDR3 DNA is TGTGCCAGCAGCTTAGAGGGGGGGTTAGAAGCTTTCTTT. The encoded protein is CASSLEGGLEAFF.

In DNA form, the CDR3 reads TGTGCCAGCAGTGTACAGGGGGCAGCTAACTATGGCTACACCTTC. Protein product: CASSVQGAANYGYTF. This chain uses TRBV28 with TRBJ1-2; 9 nucleotides align to TRBD1. J was trimmed by 0 bases and V by 5 bases; bases with no gene match: 4. CDR3 length equals 15 residues. Per germline, CDR1 MDHEN and CDR2 SYDVKM.

This clone was counted many times. The gene calls are TRBV19 and TRBJ2-4; D ambiguous. CDR1 LNHDA and CDR2 SQIVND come from the germline V gene (reference sequence). The CDR3 is 16 amino acids. Trimming took 1 base from V and 2 from J, leaving 12 bases between them. CDR3 region: CASSIGAHAPKNIQYF. The CDR3 DNA is TGTGCCAGTAGTATAGGCGCTCATGCGCCCAAAAACATTCAGTACTTC.

The V call is TRBV6-5, the J call TRBJ1-6, with D possibly TRBD1 on 6 matching bases. The germline CDR1 and CDR2 sequences are MNHEY and SVGAGI. Trimming cost V 3 bases and J 7 bases, with 16 bases left between them. CDR3 length equals 16 residues. Here the CDR3 reads CASSYPQGNGNSPLHF. The CDR3 nucleotides are TGTGCCAGCAGTTATCCTCAGGGGAATGGGAATTCACCCCTCCACTTT.

J is TRBJ2-7 and V is TRBV4-1; 8 nucleotides agree with TRBD2. The V gene's germline CDR1 is MGHRA and CDR2 YSYEKL. CDR3 size: 15 residues. V was pared by 2 bases and J by 7 bases, with 10 bases of the junction left unmatched. This CDR3 is CASSQSTSGVDEQYF. CDR3 DNA sequence: TGCGCCAGCAGCCAATCCACTAGCGGTGTCGATGAGCAGTACTTC.

CDR3 sequence: CASSRGAGNEQFF. The CDR3 coding sequence is TGTGCCAGCAGCCGCGGGGCGGGGAATGAGCAGTTCTTC. V is TRBV5-6 and J is TRBJ2-1, with D possibly TRBD2 on 6 matching bases. Looked up from germline, CDR1 is SGHDT and CDR2 is YYEEEE. The V and J ends lost 4 bases and 7 bases respectively, with 12 bases between them. This CDR3 is built from 13 residues.

This rearrangement joins TRBV6-5 to TRBJ2-5; the D gene is possibly TRBD1 (5 bases). The CDR3 is made up of 14 amino acids. Trimming cost V 2 bases and J 5 bases, with 12 bases left between them. Germline CDR1 MNHEY, CDR2 SVGAGI. The CDR3 DNA follows: TGTGCCAGCAGTTACGGGCCAGGGAAGGAGACCCAGTACTTC. As protein: CASSYGPGKETQYF.

This sequence joins TRBV5-8 and TRBJ1-2; possible D gene TRBD1, 5 bases. Germline values: CDR1 SGHTS, CDR2 YDEGEE. The CDR3 runs to 13 residues. Trimming took 2 bases from V and 6 from J, leaving 11 bases between them. This CDR3 is CASSLDLGHGYTF. CDR3 DNA: TGTGCCAGCAGCTTAGATCTGGGGCATGGCTACACCTTC.

The chain recombines TRBV27 with TRBJ1-2, with no clear D. With 3 bases removed from V and 0 bases from J, the gap between germline ends came to 8 bases. Germline loops: CDR1 MNHEY, CDR2 SMNVEV (reference sequence). This CDR3 is 14 amino acids long. The CDR3 bases are TGTGCCAGCAGTTTGGCAGGAACTAACTATGGCTACACCTTC. Protein sequence: CASSLAGTNYGYTF.

The chain links TRBV7-9 to TRBJ1-1; 8 positions match TRBD1. Germline loops: CDR1 SEHNR, CDR2 FQNEAQ (reference sequence). This CDR3 has 15 residues. The V segment lost 5 bases and the J segment 4 bases; nucleotides outside the gene matches: 9. The CDR3 loop reads CASSTVGGQATEAFF. DNA for the CDR3: TGTGCCAGCAGCACTGTTGGGGGACAGGCCACTGAAGCTTTCTTT.

The rearrangement joins TRBV9 to TRBJ2-7; 8 bases align to TRBD2. The CDR3 contains 16 residues. Germline lookup yields CDR1 SGDLS and CDR2 YYNGEE. The V gene end was trimmed by 1 base and the J gene end by 3 bases; junction bases not matched to a gene: 9. CDR3 sequence: CASSVTHTSGSYEQYF. The CDR3 nucleotides read TGTGCCAGCAGCGTAACCCATACTAGCGGTAGCTACGAGCAGTACTTC.

This chain joins TRBV15 and TRBJ2-3; 8 nucleotides agree with TRBD2. Germline V lookup: CDR1 LNHNV, CDR2 YYDKDF (reference sequence). This CDR3 contains 14 residues. After removal of 1 base from V and 3 bases from J, the junction contained 0 bases not matched to a gene. This CDR3 is CATSRGGGTDTQYF. CDR3 sequence (DNA): TGTGCCACCAGCAGAGGCGGGGGGACAGATACGCAGTATTTT. Filled out from reference TRBV15 and TRBJ2-3, the complete variable domain reads DAMVIQNPRYQVTQFGKPVTLSCSQTLNHNVMYWYQQKSSQAPKLLFHYYDKDFNNEADTPDNFQSRRPNTSFCFLDIRSPGLGDTAMYLCATSRGGGTDTQYFGPGTRLTVL.

The rearrangement joins TRBV10-3 to TRBJ1-4, with a weak D call TRBD1 (5 bases). CDR1 is ENHRY, CDR2 SYGVKD, per germline. V was cut by 4 bases and J by 4 bases, with 10 bases left in between. The CDR3 is 14 amino acids. The CDR3 sequence is CAISGGVDNEKLFF. DNA for the CDR3: TGTGCCATCAGTGGGGGGGTGGATAATGAAAAACTGTTTTTT.

This clone was seen only once. This chain connects TRBV21-1 to TRBJ1-5. TRBV21-1 is designated a pseudogene. The CDR3 covers 20 residues. CDR3 sequence (DNA): TGTGCCAGCAGCAAAAAGGGTGGCCGGGGTAAGGGTGAGGACAATCAGCCCCAGCATTTT. Its translation: CASSKKGGRGKGEDNQPQHF.

The chain combines TRBV5-4 with TRBJ1-1; 9 positions agree with TRBD1. The CDR3 runs to 14 residues. Trimming cost V 1 base and J 4 bases; bases outside gene matches: 2. The germline V gene has CDR1 SGHNT and CDR2 YYREEE (reference sequence). CDR3 sequence (DNA): TGTGCCAGCAGCTTGTGGACAGGGGCCACTGAAGCTTTCTTT. Residues: CASSLWTGATEAFF.

This clone occurred once. The chain links TRBV19 to TRBJ1-1, with unresolved D. The CDR3 covers 15 residues. Between the trimmed V and J ends, which lost 4 bases and 4 bases, there was a span of 16 bases. Germline CDR1 is LNHDA and CDR2 is SQIVND (reference sequence). This CDR3 is CASSNPGKIVTEAFF. In nucleotides, the CDR3 is TGTGCCAGTAGTAACCCGGGGAAAATCGTCACTGAAGCTTTCTTT.

The genes are TRBV10-3 and TRBJ2-1; 11 bases match TRBD2. Trimming removed 6 bases from V and 7 bases from J; junction bases left unmatched: 17. The CDR3 contains 18 residues. Germline loops: CDR1 ENHRY, CDR2 SYGVKD. CDR3 sequence: CAISESPILAGGRNEQFF. The CDR3 nucleotides read TGTGCCATCAGCGAAAGCCCTATTCTAGCGGGGGGAAGGAATGAGCAGTTCTTC.

V gene TRBV7-2 combines with J gene TRBJ2-2; 8 bases fit TRBD2. The CDR3 is 16 amino acids. Germline values: CDR1 SGHTA, CDR2 FQGNSA. The V segment lost 1 base and the J segment 1 base; nucleotides outside the gene matches: 2. CDR3 region: CASSLDSGVNTGELFF. CDR3 bases: TGTGCCAGCAGCTTAGATAGCGGGGTGAACACCGGGGAGCTGTTTTTT.